These T cell receptor beta chains were read from a single sample in a study of identical twins. From the 5' RACE reads, TCRdb called clonotypes with MiXCR, one entry per CDR3 protein. Of 450,000 or so distinct CDR3 sequences listed, around 24% are singletons. The sample was also reused in another study, on T cells expressing NK-cell markers.

Sequenced sample: CD4+ T cells sorted from blood. The receptors shown here come from a woman in her late teens or twenties in good health. Both conserved end residues are part of each CDR3. D genes are given only for firm matches. Clone size is given for some rows only: seen once, a few or many times, or a class if the clone is expanded.

j_call clone_size d_call v_call cdr3_aa
TRBJ2-3 - - TRBV27 CASSLGFGTQYF
TRBJ2-6 - - TRBV2 CASIWVAGSGANVLTF
TRBJ2-3 - TRBD1 TRBV2 CAIRTGYSTDTQYF
TRBJ2-3 - - TRBV20-1 CSASNSPDTQYF
TRBJ1-2 - - TRBV5-1 CASSLDAGFMDGYTF
TRBJ2-7 few - TRBV6-5 CASSYGGATVYEQYF
TRBJ2-2 once - TRBV20-1 CSARDQVVNTGELFF
TRBJ1-2 - - TRBV6-5 CASRDGAVGYTF
TRBJ2-3 few TRBD2 TRBV9 CASSVSPRSGGSTDTQYF
TRBJ2-7 many - TRBV14 CASSQMYSSLEQYF
TRBJ1-2 few - TRBV15 CATSSMGSYGYTF
TRBJ2-3 few TRBD2 TRBV20-1 CSALLAGHTDTQYF
TRBJ2-7 few - TRBV7-6 CASSLDLAGPSYEQYF